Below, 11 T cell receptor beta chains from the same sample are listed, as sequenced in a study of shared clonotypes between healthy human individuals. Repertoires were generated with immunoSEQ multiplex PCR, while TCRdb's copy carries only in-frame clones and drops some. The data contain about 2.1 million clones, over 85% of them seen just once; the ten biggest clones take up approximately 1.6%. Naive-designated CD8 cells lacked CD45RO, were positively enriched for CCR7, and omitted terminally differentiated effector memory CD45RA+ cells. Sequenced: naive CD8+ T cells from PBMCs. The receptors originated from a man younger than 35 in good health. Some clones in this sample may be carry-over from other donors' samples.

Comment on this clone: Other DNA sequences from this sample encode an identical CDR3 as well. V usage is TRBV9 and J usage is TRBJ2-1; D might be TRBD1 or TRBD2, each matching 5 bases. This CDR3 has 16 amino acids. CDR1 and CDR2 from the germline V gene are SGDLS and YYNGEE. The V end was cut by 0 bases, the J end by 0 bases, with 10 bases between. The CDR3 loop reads CASSVDSGGSYNEQFF. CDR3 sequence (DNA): TGTGCCAGCAGCGTAGATTCTGGGGGCTCCTACAATGAGCAGTTCTTC.

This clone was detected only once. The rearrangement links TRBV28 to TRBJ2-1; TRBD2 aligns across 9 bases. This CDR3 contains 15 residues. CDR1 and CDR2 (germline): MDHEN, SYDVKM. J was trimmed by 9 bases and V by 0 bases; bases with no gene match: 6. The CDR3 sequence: CASSLWASGTGEQFF. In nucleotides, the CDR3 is TGTGCCAGCAGTTTATGGGCTAGCGGGACGGGTGAGCAGTTCTTC.

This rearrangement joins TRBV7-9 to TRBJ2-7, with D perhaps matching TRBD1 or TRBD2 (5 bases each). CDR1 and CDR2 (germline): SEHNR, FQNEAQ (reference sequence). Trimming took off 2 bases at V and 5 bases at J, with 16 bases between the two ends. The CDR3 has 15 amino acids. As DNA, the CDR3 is TGTGCCAGCAGCTTACCCCTGCAGGGAGATCACGAGCAGTACTTC. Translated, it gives CASSLPLQGDHEQYF.

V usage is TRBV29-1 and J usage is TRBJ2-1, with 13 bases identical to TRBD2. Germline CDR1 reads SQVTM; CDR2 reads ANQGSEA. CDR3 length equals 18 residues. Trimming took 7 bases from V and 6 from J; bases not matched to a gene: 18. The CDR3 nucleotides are TGCAGCGCAATGAACCCCCACGGACTAGCGGGAGTCAGCAATGAGCAGTTCTTC. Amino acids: CSAMNPHGLAGVSNEQFF.

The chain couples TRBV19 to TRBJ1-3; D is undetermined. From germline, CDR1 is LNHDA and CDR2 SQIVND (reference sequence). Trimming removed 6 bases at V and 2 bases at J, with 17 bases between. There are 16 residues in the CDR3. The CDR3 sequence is CASSPFVVGPGNTIYF. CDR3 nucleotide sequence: TGTGCCAGTAGCCCCTTCGTAGTCGGCCCTGGAAACACCATATATTTT.

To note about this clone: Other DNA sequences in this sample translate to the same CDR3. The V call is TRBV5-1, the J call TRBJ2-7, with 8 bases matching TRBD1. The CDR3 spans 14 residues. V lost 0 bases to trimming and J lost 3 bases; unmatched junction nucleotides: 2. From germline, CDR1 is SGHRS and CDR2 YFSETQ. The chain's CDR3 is CASSLADRGYEQYF. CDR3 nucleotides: TGCGCCAGCAGCTTGGCCGACAGGGGCTACGAGCAGTACTTC.

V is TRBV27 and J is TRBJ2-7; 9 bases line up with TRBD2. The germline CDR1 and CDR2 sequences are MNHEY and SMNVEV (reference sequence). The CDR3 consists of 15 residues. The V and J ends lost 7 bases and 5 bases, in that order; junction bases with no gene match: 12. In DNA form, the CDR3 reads TGTGCCAGCACCTCTGGGGCGGGAGGGTACAACGAGCAGTACTTC. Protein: CASTSGAGGYNEQYF.

The CDR3 sequence is CASSFLFLLGNEQFF. DNA of the CDR3: TGTGCCAGCAGTTTCCTCTTCTTGCTCGGGAATGAGCAGTTCTTC. The V and J genes are TRBV28 and TRBJ2-1, with no clear D. The V gene's germline CDR1 is MDHEN and CDR2 SYDVKM. The CDR3 totals 15 residues. The V and J ends lost 3 bases and 7 bases respectively, with 16 bases between them.

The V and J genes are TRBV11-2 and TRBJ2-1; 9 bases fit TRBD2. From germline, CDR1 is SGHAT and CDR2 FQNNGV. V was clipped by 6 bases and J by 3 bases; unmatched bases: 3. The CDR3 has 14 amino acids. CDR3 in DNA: TGTGCCAGCAGGGAGACTAGCGGCTACAATGAGCAGTTCTTC. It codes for CASRETSGYNEQFF.

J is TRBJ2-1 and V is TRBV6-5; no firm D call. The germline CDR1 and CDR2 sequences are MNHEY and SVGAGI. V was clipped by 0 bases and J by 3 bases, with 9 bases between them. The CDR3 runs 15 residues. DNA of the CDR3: TGTGCCAGCAGTTACTCGAACGAAGGCTACAATGAGCAGTTCTTC. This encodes CASSYSNEGYNEQFF.

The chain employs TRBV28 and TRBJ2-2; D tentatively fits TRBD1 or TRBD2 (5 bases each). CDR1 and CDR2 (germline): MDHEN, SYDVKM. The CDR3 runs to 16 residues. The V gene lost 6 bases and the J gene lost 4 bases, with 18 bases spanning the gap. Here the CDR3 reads CASRLGVLAPTGELFF. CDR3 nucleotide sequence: TGTGCCAGCAGACTAGGGGTTCTAGCTCCCACCGGGGAGCTGTTTTTT.